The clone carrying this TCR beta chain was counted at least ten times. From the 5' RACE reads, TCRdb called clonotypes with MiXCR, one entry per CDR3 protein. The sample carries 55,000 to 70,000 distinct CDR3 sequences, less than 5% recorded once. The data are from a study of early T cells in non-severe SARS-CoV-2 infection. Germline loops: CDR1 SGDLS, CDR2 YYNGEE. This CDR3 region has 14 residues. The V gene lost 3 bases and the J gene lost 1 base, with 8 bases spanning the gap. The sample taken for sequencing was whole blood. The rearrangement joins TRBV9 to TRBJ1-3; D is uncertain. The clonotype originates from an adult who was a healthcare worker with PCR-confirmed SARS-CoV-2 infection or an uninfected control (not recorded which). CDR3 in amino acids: CASSEGSSGNTIYF. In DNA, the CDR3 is TGTGCCAGCAGCGAGGGAAGTTCTGGAAACACCATATATTTT. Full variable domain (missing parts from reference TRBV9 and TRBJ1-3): DSGVTQTPKHLITATGQRVTLRCSPRSGDLSVYWYQQSLDQGLQFLIQYYNGEERAKGNILERFSAQQFPDLHSELNLSSLELGDSALYFCASSEGSSGNTIYFGEGSWLTVV.